A selection of T cell receptor beta chains follows, all from one sample in a study of shared clonotypes between healthy human individuals. Only in-frame clones appear in the TCRdb table, and some are missing; sequencing was by immunoSEQ multiplex PCR. The sample carries around 2,000,000 clones, approximately 95% recorded once. Material: naive CD8+ T cells sorted from blood. The receptors were gathered from a man aged 18 to 29 in good health. Each CDR3 is given with its conserved first and last residue. The D gene is left open where the match is weak. A clone size is listed for some rows: how often the clone was seen (once, few, many), or a class if it is expanded.

cdr3_aa: CSVGAGYEQFF
cdr3_nt: TGCAGCGTTGGGGCCGGGTATGAGCAGTTCTTC
d_call: .
v_call: TRBV29-1
clone_size: once
j_call: TRBJ2-1

cdr3_aa: CASSESASGGYNEQFF
cdr3_nt: TGTGCCAGCAGTGAATCGGCTAGCGGGGGTTACAATGAGCAGTTCTTC
d_call: TRBD2
v_call: TRBV2
clone_size: once
j_call: TRBJ2-1

cdr3_aa: CASSEAIRGYYGYTF
cdr3_nt: TGTGCCAGCAGTGAAGCGATTCGCGGGTACTATGGCTACACCTTC
d_call: .
v_call: TRBV6-1
clone_size: .
j_call: TRBJ1-2

cdr3_aa: CASSGTLHGVTDTQYF
cdr3_nt: TGTGCCAGCAGCGGGACACTACATGGGGTCACAGATACGCAGTATTTT
d_call: .
v_call: TRBV2
clone_size: .
j_call: TRBJ2-3

cdr3_aa: CASSWTGFNEQFF
cdr3_nt: TGTGCCAGCAGCTGGACAGGGTTCAATGAGCAGTTCTTC
d_call: TRBD1
v_call: TRBV13
clone_size: .
j_call: TRBJ2-1

cdr3_aa: CASIGYTEAFF
cdr3_nt: TGTGCCAGCATAGGGTACACTGAAGCTTTCTTT
d_call: .
v_call: TRBV19
clone_size: .
j_call: TRBJ1-1

cdr3_aa: CASSPSTSGVIQYF
cdr3_nt: TGTGCCAGCAGCCCATCGACCTCTGGGGTCATTCAGTACTTC
d_call: .
v_call: TRBV27
clone_size: .
j_call: TRBJ2-4

cdr3_aa: CASSFWTGAEKLFF
cdr3_nt: TGTGCCAGCAGTTTTTGGACAGGGGCTGAAAAACTGTTTTTT
d_call: TRBD1
v_call: TRBV6-6
clone_size: .
j_call: TRBJ1-4

cdr3_aa: CASSLLGAYEQYF
cdr3_nt: TGTGCCAGCAGCTTACTAGGAGCCTACGAGCAGTACTTC
d_call: .
v_call: TRBV5-6
clone_size: .
j_call: TRBJ2-7

cdr3_aa: CASSYYGLGMNTEAFF
cdr3_nt: TGTGCCAGCAGTTACTATGGCCTGGGCATGAACACTGAAGCTTTCTTT
d_call: .
v_call: TRBV6-5
clone_size: few
j_call: TRBJ1-1

cdr3_aa: CASSEGLTSTDTQYF
cdr3_nt: TGTGCCAGCAGTGAGGGCCTGACCTCCACAGATACGCAGTATTTT
d_call: .
v_call: TRBV2
clone_size: .
j_call: TRBJ2-3

cdr3_aa: CSVEGTGGSYSYEQYF
cdr3_nt: TGCAGCGTTGAAGGGACAGGGGGCTCCTACTCCTACGAGCAGTACTTC
d_call: TRBD1
v_call: TRBV29-1
clone_size: once
j_call: TRBJ2-7

cdr3_aa: CASSDGEPGTEAFF
cdr3_nt: TGTGCCAGCAGTGATGGAGAGCCCGGCACTGAAGCTTTCTTT
d_call: .
v_call: TRBV2
clone_size: .
j_call: TRBJ1-1

cdr3_aa: CASMGTSGGPSPYEQYF
cdr3_nt: TGTGCCAGCATGGGGACTAGCGGGGGCCCAAGTCCCTACGAGCAGTACTTC
d_call: TRBD2
v_call: TRBV2
clone_size: .
j_call: TRBJ2-7

cdr3_aa: CASSLGGEGTDTQYF
cdr3_nt: TGTGCCAGCAGTTTGGGGGGCGAAGGAACAGATACGCAGTATTTT
d_call: .
v_call: TRBV28
clone_size: .
j_call: TRBJ2-3

cdr3_aa: CASSQPRAETEAFF
cdr3_nt: TGTGCCAGCAGCCAGCCCCGAGCCGAGACTGAAGCTTTCTTT
d_call: .
v_call: TRBV14
clone_size: once
j_call: TRBJ1-1

cdr3_aa: CASSLRSGIRYEQYF
cdr3_nt: TGTGCCAGCAGCTTAAGGTCAGGGATTCGTTACGAGCAGTACTTC
d_call: .
v_call: TRBV7-8
clone_size: .
j_call: TRBJ2-7

cdr3_aa: CASSQSRGRAEAFF
cdr3_nt: TGCGCCAGCAGCCAAAGTAGGGGGCGGGCTGAAGCTTTCTTT
d_call: TRBD1
v_call: TRBV4-1
clone_size: .
j_call: TRBJ1-1

cdr3_aa: CASSPTGNEQYF
cdr3_nt: TGTGCCAGCAGCCCGACAGGGAACGAGCAGTACTTC
d_call: TRBD1
v_call: TRBV7-9
clone_size: .
j_call: TRBJ2-7

cdr3_aa: CASSDLRLYEQYF
cdr3_nt: TGTGCCAGCAGTGACCTCCGCCTCTACGAGCAGTACTTC
d_call: .
v_call: TRBV25-1
clone_size: .
j_call: TRBJ2-7

cdr3_aa: CASRGSSYEQYF
cdr3_nt: TGCGCCAGCAGGGGGAGCTCCTACGAGCAGTACTTC
d_call: .
v_call: TRBV4-1
clone_size: .
j_call: TRBJ2-7

cdr3_aa: CASSQPGHPYEQYF
cdr3_nt: TGTGCCAGCAGCCAACCGGGACATCCTTACGAGCAGTACTTC
d_call: .
v_call: TRBV7-9
clone_size: .
j_call: TRBJ2-7

cdr3_aa: CASSGTASEGYTF
cdr3_nt: TGTGCCAGCAGCGGGACTGCCTCCGAGGGCTACACCTTC
d_call: .
v_call: TRBV7-9
clone_size: .
j_call: TRBJ1-2

cdr3_aa: CASSEPHPGGALYTF
cdr3_nt: TGTGCCAGCAGTGAACCACACCCGGGGGGGGCCCTCTACACCTTC
d_call: .
v_call: TRBV25-1
clone_size: .
j_call: TRBJ1-2

cdr3_aa: CASSKGGSNEKLFF
cdr3_nt: TGTGCCAGCAGCAAAGGGGGGTCTAATGAAAAACTGTTTTTT
d_call: .
v_call: TRBV21-1
clone_size: .
j_call: TRBJ1-4

cdr3_aa: CASRIDRGSEQFF
cdr3_nt: TGTGCCAGCAGGATTGACAGGGGTAGTGAGCAGTTCTTC
d_call: TRBD1
v_call: TRBV6-6
clone_size: once
j_call: TRBJ2-1

cdr3_aa: CASSLVGAVNSNEKLFF
cdr3_nt: TGCGCCAGCAGCCTCGTGGGGGCGGTCAACAGTAATGAAAAACTGTTTTTT
d_call: .
v_call: TRBV4-1
clone_size: .
j_call: TRBJ1-4

cdr3_aa: CASSISGTGNSPLHF
cdr3_nt: TGTGCCAGTAGTATCTCCGGGACAGGAAATTCACCCCTCCACTTT
d_call: TRBD1
v_call: TRBV19
clone_size: .
j_call: TRBJ1-6

cdr3_aa: CASGEGSYEQYF
cdr3_nt: TGTGCCAGCGGTGAGGGTTCCTACGAGCAGTACTTC
d_call: .
v_call: TRBV27
clone_size: once
j_call: TRBJ2-7

cdr3_aa: CASSPLMTGGSYEQYF
cdr3_nt: TGTGCCAGCTCACCTCTCATGACAGGGGGCTCCTACGAGCAGTACTTC
d_call: TRBD1
v_call: TRBV18
clone_size: .
j_call: TRBJ2-7

cdr3_aa: CASSGARSNEQFF
cdr3_nt: TGTGCCAGCAGTGGGGCTCGCAGCAATGAGCAGTTCTTC
d_call: .
v_call: TRBV2
clone_size: .
j_call: TRBJ2-1

cdr3_aa: CASSVTNEETQYF
cdr3_nt: TGTGCCAGCAGCGTAACAAACGAAGAGACCCAGTACTTC
d_call: .
v_call: TRBV9
clone_size: .
j_call: TRBJ2-5

cdr3_aa: CASSVQWGQADTQYF
cdr3_nt: TGTGCCAGCTCAGTCCAGTGGGGGCAGGCAGATACGCAGTATTTT
d_call: .
v_call: TRBV18
clone_size: .
j_call: TRBJ2-3

cdr3_aa: CASSKDTANTEAFF
cdr3_nt: TGCGCCAGCAGTAAAGACACGGCGAACACTGAAGCTTTCTTT
d_call: .
v_call: TRBV10-1
clone_size: .
j_call: TRBJ1-1

cdr3_aa: CASSQETSGRYGSYEQYF
cdr3_nt: TGTGCCAGCAGCCAAGAAACTAGCGGGAGATACGGCTCCTACGAGCAGTACTTC
d_call: TRBD2
v_call: TRBV14
clone_size: .
j_call: TRBJ2-7

cdr3_aa: CASSLGGAHTGELFF
cdr3_nt: TGTGCCAGCAGTCTCGGGGGGGCTCACACCGGGGAGCTGTTTTTT
d_call: TRBD2
v_call: TRBV27
clone_size: .
j_call: TRBJ2-2

cdr3_aa: CASSDRLRGPNTGELFF
cdr3_nt: TGCGCCAGCAGTGATCGGTTACGGGGGCCGAACACCGGGGAGCTGTTTTTT
d_call: .
v_call: TRBV10-2
clone_size: .
j_call: TRBJ2-2

cdr3_aa: CASSRLGQGNTEAFF
cdr3_nt: TGTGCCAGCAGCCGTCTAGGACAGGGGAACACTGAAGCTTTCTTT
d_call: TRBD1
v_call: TRBV7-9
clone_size: .
j_call: TRBJ1-1

cdr3_aa: CASSLEQNTYEQYF
cdr3_nt: TGCGCCAGCAGCTTGGAACAGAACACTTACGAGCAGTACTTC
d_call: .
v_call: TRBV5-1
clone_size: .
j_call: TRBJ2-7

cdr3_aa: CATRTQGITEAFF
cdr3_nt: TGTGCCACCAGAACTCAGGGGATCACTGAAGCTTTCTTT
d_call: .
v_call: TRBV15
clone_size: .
j_call: TRBJ1-1

cdr3_aa: CASSQGSARTGPYEQYF
cdr3_nt: TGTGCCAGCAGCCAAGGTAGTGCCAGGACAGGCCCCTACGAGCAGTACTTC
d_call: TRBD1
v_call: TRBV14
clone_size: .
j_call: TRBJ2-7

cdr3_aa: CASSLGTGYEQYF
cdr3_nt: TGTGCCAGCAGCTTAGGGACAGGGTACGAGCAGTACTTC
d_call: TRBD1
v_call: TRBV13
clone_size: few
j_call: TRBJ2-7

cdr3_aa: CASSLASKAYEQYF
cdr3_nt: TGCGCCAGCAGCTTGGCCTCCAAAGCCTACGAGCAGTACTTC
d_call: .
v_call: TRBV5-1
clone_size: .
j_call: TRBJ2-7

cdr3_aa: CASSPDIGGGEQFF
cdr3_nt: TGTGCCAGCAGCCCGGACATAGGCGGAGGTGAGCAGTTCTTC
d_call: .
v_call: TRBV11-1
clone_size: .
j_call: TRBJ2-1